Listed here is a single T cell receptor beta chain. There is no known antigen for this receptor. No base quality values were provided; no much bigger clone lies one nucleotide off. Taken from cysteine to phenylalanine, the CDR3 has 17 residues. The CDR3 DNA has 51 bases and is translated from base 1. Trimming costs V 2 bases and J 4 bases, and their ends lie 19 bases apart. Reading the germline V gene gives CDR1 SGHDT and CDR2 YYEEEE. The immunoSEQ Assay, a bias-controlled multiplex PCR, was used to amplify TCRbeta CDR3 regions from genomic DNA. The paper's data handling went like this. Nucleated cell counts per sample were estimated from amplification of reference gene primers within the assay. To quantify the absolute abundance of each unique TCRbeta CDR3 rearrangement, sequence reads were collapsed and filtered. For each sample, productive Simpson clonality was calculated as the square root of Simpson's diversity index across productive rearrangements. The table comes from immuneACCESS by way of TCRdb, which keeps in-frame sequences with V and J called. Part of the clones is missing from these tables; in studies checked, under half for an unresolved V gene and the rest for unknown reasons. The DNA gave D and trimming, while V, J and clone size come from that table. In all, the sample holds around 250,000 clones, and about 89% of those were seen once. Around 8.8% of the sample goes to the ten largest clones.

This entry is derived from a study of blood T cell repertoires in COVID-19 (TCRdb year 2020). A note on the overall study: Collaborator samples came from the United States, Italy and Spain and covered acute and convalescent phases of COVID-19. Deeply sampled blood TCRbeta repertoires from subjects exposed to, actively infected with, or recovered from COVID-19 were included in the dataset. The repertoires were released in a freely available public database intended as a resource for research on the immune response to SARS-CoV-2. Samples came from the ongoing ImmuneRACE study (first 160 participants) plus 1,254 subjects from 6 global collaborators. Sample metadata almost always included a de-identified subject ID, COVID-19 status, age in years and sex. Where available, HLA class I and class II types were taken from metadata supplied by the sample provider and were not determined by assay-based typing. The prospective study material was composed of cDNA or gDNA derived from T cells, B-cell-depleted T cells, or PBMCs.

General conclusions and limits of the study: The quantity of clinical and demographic metadata differed by source and by participant and was supplied without curation.

Each collaborating institution followed its own protocols to collect whole blood in K2EDTA tubes. Collaborator samples were shipped for TCRbeta analysis as frozen whole blood, isolated PBMCs, or DNA extracted from either sample type. Sequenced material: peripheral blood. This TCR came from a man aged 40-55 years with active or convalescent COVID-19. The V and J genes are TRBV5-6 and TRBJ1-3; the D gene is perhaps TRBD1, on 5 matching bases. Read as DNA, the sequence is TGTGCCAGCAGCTTTCAAGACAGACGGTTCTGGGGAAACACCATATATTTT. It specifies CASSFQDRRFWGNTIYF. Where the CDR3 stops, the reference TRBV5-6 and TRBJ1-3 genes take over; the full variable domain is DAGVTQSPTHLIKTRGQQVTLRCSPKSGHDTVSWYQQALGQGPQFIFQYYEEEERQRGNFPDRFSGHQFPNYSSELNVNALLLGDSALYLCASSFQDRRFWGNTIYFGEGSWLTVV.